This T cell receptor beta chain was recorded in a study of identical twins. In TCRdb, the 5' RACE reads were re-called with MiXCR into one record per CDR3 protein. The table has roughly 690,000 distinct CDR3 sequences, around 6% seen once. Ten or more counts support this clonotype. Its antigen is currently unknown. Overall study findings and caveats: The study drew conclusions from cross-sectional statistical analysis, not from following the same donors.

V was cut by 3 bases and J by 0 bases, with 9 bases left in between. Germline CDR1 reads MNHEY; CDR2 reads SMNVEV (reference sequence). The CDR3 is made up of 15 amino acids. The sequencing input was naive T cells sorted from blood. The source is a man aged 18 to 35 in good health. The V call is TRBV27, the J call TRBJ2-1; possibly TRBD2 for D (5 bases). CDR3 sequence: CASSLSGLSYNEQFF. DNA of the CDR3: TGTGCCAGCAGTTTGAGCGGCCTCTCCTACAATGAGCAGTTCTTC.